This T cell receptor (beta chain) derives from a study of T cell clonality in common variable immunodeficiency. This clone has a count of ten or more. What it recognizes is unknown. The read ends 3 residues early relative to the CDR3; the germline J gene fills the gap. The V gene's germline CDR1 is SQVTM and CDR2 ANQGSEA. After removal of 7 bases from V and 0 bases from J, the junction contained 7 bases not matched to a gene. The CDR3 totals 16 residues. Generated by immunoSEQ multiplex PCR, the TCRdb table keeps only in-frame clones and is missing some. Recorded here are about 45,000 clones, with no singletons, and the ten leading clones hold more than 9%. Study conclusions and caveats: T cell subpopulation sequencing would be needed to explain CVID clonality.

Material: peripheral blood mononuclear cells. The clonotype originates from a person aged 18 to 75 in good health. J is TRBJ2-6 and V is TRBV29-1, with TRBD1 identical over 9 bases. The CDR3 bases that were read are TGCAGCGCGTCGACAGGGGGGTACTCTGGGGCCAACGTC. It specifies CSASTGGYSGANV. The full-length CDR3 reads as CSASTGGYSGANVLTF. The whole variable domain, remainder taken from reference TRBV29-1 and TRBJ2-6, is SAVISQKPSRDICQRGTSLTIQCQVDSQVTMMFWYRQQPGQSLTLIATANQGSEATYESGFVIDKFPISRPNLTFSTLTVSNMSPEDSSIYLCSASTGGYSGANVLTFGAGSRLTVL.